The 27 T cell receptor beta chains reported below all come from one sample, sequenced in a study of cytomegalovirus exposure and HLA in healthy donors. The PCR employed 60 Vbeta primers together with 13 Jbeta primers. TCRdb's table, derived via immunoSEQ multiplex PCR, lists solely in-frame clones and lacks some. The sample holds some 150,000 clones, 60% to 80% seen once. The specimen was PBMCs. The receptors were gathered from a man between 60 and 75 years old in good health and CMV-seronegative.

The chain links TRBV28 to TRBJ2-7; 9 positions agree with TRBD2. The CDR3 contains 17 residues. CDR1 and CDR2 from the germline V gene are MDHEN and SYDVKM. Trimming took 3 bases from V and 6 from J; bases not matched to a gene: 15. CDR3 bases: TGTGCCAGCAGTTTCGAGGCTTCTGCGGGAGGGCGGGTCGAGCAGTACTTC. Translating it yields CASSFEASAGGRVEQYF.

The V gene is TRBV25-1, the J gene TRBJ2-6; possible D gene TRBD1, 6 bases. Germline V gives CDR1 MGHDK, CDR2 SYGVNS. Trimming left V 6 bases short and J 0 bases short, with 12 bases between. The length of the CDR3 is 16 residues. In DNA, the CDR3 is TGTGCCAGCAGCAGAGGACAGCGCTCTGGGGCCAACGTCCTGACTTTC. Encoded protein: CASSRGQRSGANVLTF. Full variable domain (outside the CDR3, taken from reference TRBV25-1 and TRBJ2-6): EADIYQTPRYLVIGTGKKITLECSQTMGHDKMYWYQQDPGMELHLIHYSYGVNSTEKGDLSSESTVSRIRTEHFPLTLESARPSHTSQYLCASSRGQRSGANVLTFGAGSRLTVL.

This rearrangement joins TRBV9 to TRBJ2-1; 7 bases are a match to TRBD2. CDR1 and CDR2 (germline): SGDLS, YYNGEE. This CDR3 has 16 residues. Losses at the gene ends were 0 bases for V and 3 bases for J; bases not matched to a gene: 6. CDR3 nucleotides: TGTGCCAGCAGCGTAGATGGTAGCGGGCACTACAATGAGCAGTTCTTC. Encoded protein: CASSVDGSGHYNEQFF.

With respect to this clone: Since no conserved phenylalanine or tryptophan closes the CDR3, a read error is the likely cause. The chain has TRBV14 and TRBJ2-3; 8 bases are a match to TRBD2. From germline, CDR1 is SGHDN and CDR2 FVKESK. V lost 4 bases and J lost 4; bases outside the gene matches: 10. The CDR3 is 16 residues long. This chain's CDR3 is CASSRYSGVGPDTQYL. In nucleotides, the CDR3 is TGTGCCAGCAGCCGATATAGCGGGGTCGGTCCAGATACGCAGTATCTT.

The chain carries TRBV4-1 and TRBJ2-5; 8 positions agree with TRBD2. V lost 2 bases and J lost 2; bases outside the gene matches: 1. This CDR3 spans 14 amino acids. Germline loops: CDR1 MGHRA, CDR2 YSYEKL. The CDR3 DNA reads as TGCGCCAGCAGCCAAACGGGGGGGCAAGAGACCCAGTACTTC. Translating it yields CASSQTGGQETQYF.

The genes are TRBV2 and TRBJ2-1; tentatively, D is TRBD2 (6 bases). Germline loops: CDR1 SNHLY, CDR2 FYNNEI. This CDR3 contains 13 residues. The V and J ends lost 6 bases and 7 bases respectively, with 13 bases between them. DNA of the CDR3: TGTGCCAGCAGGACGGGGAGGCGGAATGAGCAGTTCTTC. It is translated as CASRTGRRNEQFF.

V is TRBV7-2 and J is TRBJ2-2; 13 bases align to TRBD2. CDR3 size: 16 residues. Germline assignment: CDR1 SGHTA and CDR2 FQGNSA. V trimming: 8 bases; J trimming: 3 bases; junction bases outside the gene matches: 6. This CDR3 is CASQRLAGGYTGELFF. CDR3 nucleotides: TGTGCCAGCCAACGACTAGCGGGGGGATACACCGGGGAGCTGTTTTTT.

This clone was seen once. The DNA of the CDR3 is TGTGCCAGCAGTTTATGGGGGCAAGCAGCTTTCTTT. Translated, it gives CASSLWGQAAFF. The genes are TRBV27 and TRBJ1-1; TRBD1 is a possible D gene (6 bases). The CDR3 loop spans 12 amino acids. The V gene lost 1 base and the J gene lost 10 bases, with 10 bases spanning the gap. Germline CDR1 and CDR2: MNHEY and SMNVEV (reference sequence).

V gene TRBV30 combines with J gene TRBJ1-2, with 8 bases lining up with TRBD1. The CDR3 is 16 amino acids. The trim removed 2 bases at V and 5 bases at J, leaving 13 bases unmatched. Germline values: CDR1 GTSNPN, CDR2 SVGIG (reference sequence). CDR3: CAWSRAGGGLGYGYTF. The CDR3 DNA reads as TGTGCCTGGAGTAGGGCAGGGGGCGGTCTCGGGTATGGCTACACCTTC.

The chain couples TRBV5-8 to TRBJ2-1; 9 bases agree with TRBD2. Per the germline V gene, CDR1 is SGHTS and CDR2 is YDEGEE. The CDR3 is made up of 16 amino acids. Trimming took 1 base from V and 9 from J; bases not matched to a gene: 11. CDR3 amino acids: CASSLIFGTSRGEQFF. The CDR3 nucleotides read TGTGCCAGCAGCTTGATTTTCGGGACTAGCAGGGGTGAGCAGTTCTTC.

In its sample, this clone was seen a few times. The CDR3 protein is CAWAGQDHQPQHF. The CDR3 DNA sequence: TGTGCCTGGGCGGGGCAGGATCATCAGCCCCAGCATTTT. This chain connects TRBV30 to TRBJ1-5; TRBD1 is a possible D gene (5 bases). The CDR3 has 13 amino acids. Trimming pared 5 bases from V and 5 bases from J, leaving 13 bases between. Germline CDR1 and CDR2: GTSNPN and SVGIG (reference sequence).

The genes are TRBV5-6 and TRBJ2-3; no reliable D call. This CDR3 has 13 residues. Germline-derived CDR1 and CDR2 are SGHDT and YYEEEE. V lost 2 bases to trimming and J lost 6 bases, with 10 bases between them. The DNA for the CDR3 is TGTGCCAGCAGCTTCCGGAACGGGGATACGCAGTATTTT. It translates to CASSFRNGDTQYF.

V and J are TRBV27 and TRBJ2-1; perhaps TRBD2 as D (8 bases). CDR1 MNHEY and CDR2 SMNVEV come from the germline V gene (reference sequence). This CDR3 has 16 residues. Trimming removed 10 bases from V and 9 bases from J, with 28 bases in between. The CDR3 reads CATSLLGTARGGEQFF. The CDR3 DNA follows: TGTGCCACCTCACTTCTCGGGACAGCCCGGGGGGGTGAGCAGTTCTTC.

J is TRBJ1-5 and V is TRBV2; TRBD1 aligns across 8 bases. The trim removed 8 bases at V and 3 bases at J, leaving 9 bases unmatched. There are 15 residues in the CDR3. In germline, CDR1 is SNHLY, CDR2 FYNNEI. CDR3 protein: CASGPRTGPNQPQHF. DNA for the CDR3: TGTGCCAGCGGGCCACGGACAGGGCCCAATCAGCCCCAGCATTTT. The variable domain in full, completed from reference TRBV2 and TRBJ1-5, reads EPEVTQTPSHQVTQMGQEVILRCVPISNHLYFYWYRQILGQKVEFLVSFYNNEISEKSEIFDDQFSVERPDGSNFTLKIRSTKLEDSAMYFCASGPRTGPNQPQHFGDGTRLSIL.

This clone appeared a single time. The chain combines TRBV29-1 with TRBJ2-2; 9 positions match TRBD2. There are 14 residues in the CDR3. V was clipped by 2 bases and J by 7 bases; unmatched bases: 5. Germline V gene data show CDR1 as SQVTM and CDR2 as ANQGSEA. CDR3 coding DNA: TGCAGCGTTGAACCTAGCGGGAAGGTCGGGGAGCTGTTTTTT. This gives the protein CSVEPSGKVGELFF.

This chain links TRBV28 with TRBJ1-1, with 10 bases lining up with TRBD1. The V and J ends lost 5 bases and 1 base, in that order; junction bases with no gene match: 13. This CDR3 region has 18 residues. The germline gives CDR1 MDHEN, CDR2 SYDVKM. DNA for the CDR3: TGTGCCAGCAGTACCTATTCTTGGGACAGGGGTGCGAACACTGAAGCTTTCTTT. Encoded protein: CASSTYSWDRGANTEAFF. Together with reference TRBV28 and TRBJ1-1, the CDR3 gives the full variable domain: DVKVTQSSRYLVKRTGEKVFLECVQDMDHENMFWYRQDPGLGLRLIYFSYDVKMKEKGDIPEGYSVSREKKERFSLILESASTNQTSMYLCASSTYSWDRGANTEAFFGQGTRLTVV.

CDR3 residues: CASSDSTGGSYNEQFF. As DNA, the CDR3 is TGTGCCAGCAGTGACTCAACGGGGGGCTCCTACAATGAGCAGTTCTTC. This chain connects TRBV6-4 to TRBJ2-1, with 7 bases matching TRBD2. V lost 0 bases and J lost 0; bases outside the gene matches: 2. Germline V gives CDR1 MRHNA, CDR2 SNTAGT. This CDR3 has 16 amino acids.

The chain employs TRBV15 and TRBJ2-1; D perhaps matches TRBD1 (6 bases). This CDR3 is 14 amino acids long. Germline loops: CDR1 LNHNV, CDR2 YYDKDF (reference sequence). Trimming stripped 2 bases from V and 9 bases from J, with 14 bases between. The CDR3 sequence is CATSRLGGSGEQFF. CDR3 nucleotide sequence: TGTGCCACCAGCAGACTAGGGGGTTCGGGTGAGCAGTTCTTC.

V is TRBV18 and J is TRBJ1-5; 9 bases are shared with TRBD1. Germline V gives CDR1 KGHSH, CDR2 LQKENI. V gave up 4 bases and J gave up 6 bases; unmatched junction bases: 4. This CDR3 is built from 14 residues. CDR3 region: CASSLDRGGQPQHF. CDR3 bases: TGTGCCAGCTCACTTGACAGGGGGGGTCAGCCCCAGCATTTT.

This clone was observed a few times. The same CDR3 can be traced to other DNA sequences in this sample. The J gene is TRBJ2-7, the V gene TRBV4-3; 11 bases agree with TRBD2. The V segment lost 2 bases and the J segment 4 bases; nucleotides outside the gene matches: 1. This CDR3 is 14 amino acids long. The germline gives CDR1 LGHNA, CDR2 YSLEER. The CDR3 sequence: CASSQLAGGYEQYF. The CDR3 DNA reads TGCGCCAGCAGCCAACTAGCGGGAGGATACGAGCAGTACTTC.

The chain combines TRBV4-2 with TRBJ2-2; 9 bases line up with TRBD2. This CDR3 has 18 amino acids. Germline CDR1 is LGHNA and CDR2 is YNFKEQ. V shed 4 bases, J shed 6 bases, and the junction held 15 bases outside the gene matches. This CDR3 reads CASSPLVGLAGVAGELFF. DNA for the CDR3: TGTGCCAGCAGCCCCCTTGTTGGATTAGCGGGGGTTGCCGGGGAGCTGTTTTTT.

The rearrangement links TRBV5-6 to TRBJ2-2; 14 nucleotides align to TRBD2. The CDR3 totals 16 residues. Per the germline V gene, CDR1 is SGHDT and CDR2 is YYEEEE. Trimming took 3 bases from V and 6 from J; bases not matched to a gene: 4. CDR3 sequence: CASSWGLAGVAGELFF. CDR3 nucleotide sequence: TGTGCCAGCAGCTGGGGACTAGCGGGAGTGGCCGGGGAGCTGTTTTTT.

In its sample, this clone was seen a few times. The chain joins TRBV28 to TRBJ1-4, with a weak D call TRBD1 (6 bases). This CDR3 has 14 residues. Germline V lookup: CDR1 MDHEN, CDR2 SYDVKM. V was pared by 6 bases and J by 7 bases, with 15 bases between. CDR3 protein: CASRTGLLGEKLFF. The CDR3 DNA follows: TGTGCCAGCAGAACAGGGCTCTTGGGTGAAAAACTGTTTTTT.

The chain has TRBV7-2 and TRBJ2-3, with a possible D match to TRBD2 (6 bases). The V and J ends lost 5 bases and 2 bases respectively, with 11 bases between them. This CDR3 is 14 amino acids long. CDR1 and CDR2 (germline): SGHTA, FQGNSA. CDR3 residues: CASSPGGATDTQYF. The CDR3 DNA follows: TGTGCCAGCAGCCCTGGAGGGGCCACAGATACGCAGTATTTT.

The CDR3 region has the DNA TGCGCCAGCAGACTCACTCAGGGGGCTGGGGAGACCCAGTACTTC. Residues: CASRLTQGAGETQYF. This rearrangement joins TRBV5-1 to TRBJ2-5; 8 bases fit TRBD1. With 5 bases clipped from V and 5 bases from J, the junction kept 11 bases outside the gene matches. The germline CDR1 and CDR2 sequences are SGHRS and YFSETQ. CDR3 length equals 15 residues. The whole variable domain, filled in from reference TRBV5-1 and TRBJ2-5, reads KAGVTQTPRYLIKTRGQQVTLSCSPISGHRSVSWYQQTPGQGLQFLFEYFSETQRNKGNFPGRFSGRQFSNSRSEMNVSTLELGDSALYLCASRLTQGAGETQYFGPGTRLLVL.

The chain carries TRBV5-1 and TRBJ2-1, with 13 bases matching TRBD2. This CDR3 has 18 amino acids. J was trimmed by 0 bases and V by 4 bases; bases with no gene match: 7. Germline values: CDR1 SGHRS, CDR2 YFSETQ. CDR3 sequence (DNA): TGCGCCAGCAGCCCGCCGTGGACTAGCGGGAGCTCCTACAATGAGCAGTTCTTC. Translating gives CASSPPWTSGSSYNEQFF.

This chain uses TRBV28 with TRBJ2-1, with 8 bases fitting TRBD1. The CDR3 consists of 17 residues. Germline V gene data show CDR1 as MDHEN and CDR2 as SYDVKM. With V trimmed by 5 bases and J by 0 bases, 9 bases remained unmatched. This CDR3 reads CASSASSQGVSYNEQFF. In DNA, the CDR3 is TGTGCCAGCAGTGCCTCATCACAGGGGGTCTCCTACAATGAGCAGTTCTTC.